A few counts support the clone carrying this TCR beta chain. Antigen unknown. The sample comes from a study of beta chain features in type 1 diabetes. Findings of the study overall: Shortening that was moderate but significant affected the TCRB CDR3s of Type 1 diabetes patients in all four CD4+ subsets. Any HLA effect on TCRB rearrangement was left unresolved by small sub-analyses. Equally in patients and controls, PCR might preferentially amplify shorter templates.

Germline loops: CDR1 GTSNPN, CDR2 SVGIG (reference sequence). This CDR3 contains 14 residues. The V gene end was trimmed by 0 bases and the J gene end by 5 bases; junction bases not matched to a gene: 6. The whole isolated RNA underwent reverse transcription, so sequencing captured expressed TCRB transcripts. The protocol was immunoSEQ multiplex PCR, while the TCRdb copy is restricted to in-frame clones and leaves out a portion. There are around 250,000 clones in the sample; approximately 14% occur only once, and 0.015% to 0.02% lies in the top ten. Sequenced: naive CD4+ T cells from blood. The chain combines TRBV30 with TRBJ1-1; 7 nucleotides match TRBD1. This clonotype was obtained from a young man with type 1 diabetes. The CDR3 coding sequence is TGTGCCTGGAGTGTAGGCCCGGACAGGACTGAAGCTTTCTTT. Translated, it gives CAWSVGPDRTEAFF.